Each of the 29 T cell receptor beta chains below was sequenced from the same sample in a study of cytomegalovirus exposure and HLA in healthy donors. It was with 60 Vbeta and 13 Jbeta primers that the PCR ran. Assay: immunoSEQ multiplex PCR; the TCRdb copy retains only in-frame clones and omits some. Of about 110,000 clones detected, less than 85% appear once; the ten largest clones hold under 4%. Material for sequencing was PBMCs. The receptors were gathered from a man aged 55-75 years in good health and CMV-seronegative.

This chain connects TRBV6-5 to TRBJ2-1; weak D call: TRBD2 (6 bases). V lost 2 bases and J lost 6, with 17 bases in between. This CDR3 region has 16 residues. Germline CDR1 MNHEY, CDR2 SVGAGI. The CDR3 DNA is TGTGCCAGCAGTTACCTACCGACTAGTAAAAGCAATGAGCAGTTCTTC. This gives the protein CASSYLPTSKSNEQFF.

This chain uses TRBV29-1 with TRBJ2-1; tentatively, D is TRBD2 (6 bases). V lost 3 bases and J 0 bases, leaving 18 bases between the germline ends. Germline V gene data show CDR1 as SQVTM and CDR2 as ANQGSEA. The CDR3 spans 17 residues. CDR3 protein: CSVDTSLATSSYNEQFF. As DNA, the CDR3 is TGCAGCGTTGATACAAGTCTAGCGACCAGCTCCTACAATGAGCAGTTCTTC.

In this sample, this clone turned up once. The chain uses TRBV4-3 and TRBJ2-5; a possible D gene is TRBD1 (6 bases). The CDR3 contains 16 residues. In germline, CDR1 is LGHNA, CDR2 YSLEER. V lost 6 bases, J lost 7 bases, and 24 bases lay in between. This CDR3 is CASSGFRQVEERTQYF. Here the CDR3 DNA reads TGCGCCAGCAGTGGGTTTCGACAGGTAGAAGAGAGGACCCAGTACTTC.

The chain recombines TRBV6-1 with TRBJ1-1; possibly TRBD1 for D (6 bases). The CDR3 runs to 13 residues. V lost 5 bases and J lost 5, with 12 bases in between. In germline, CDR1 is MNHNS, CDR2 SASEGT. CDR3: CASSTPGVTEAFF. The CDR3 DNA reads as TGTGCCAGCAGTACACCAGGGGTTACTGAAGCTTTCTTT.

The rearrangement links TRBV7-2 to TRBJ2-4; 9 bases match TRBD1. V shed 1 base and J 0 bases; nucleotides not matched to a gene: 4. CDR1 is SGHTA, CDR2 FQGNSA, per germline. The CDR3 loop spans 17 amino acids. The CDR3 reads CASSLGQGGRAKNIQYF. The CDR3 region has the DNA TGTGCCAGCAGCTTAGGACAGGGGGGGCGAGCCAAAAACATTCAGTACTTC.

This clone was counted only a few times. The chain carries TRBV21-1 and TRBJ1-1; TRBD1, the table's D call, was not compared with the DNA. TRBV21-1 represents a pseudogene. The CDR3 consists of 15 residues. Written as DNA, the CDR3 is TGTGCCAGGCGACAGGGGAGGTCATGGGGCACTGAAGCTTTCTTT. Its protein is CARRQGRSWGTEAFF.

The chain has TRBV6-6 and TRBJ1-6, with TRBD1 matching 11 bases. This CDR3 contains 16 residues. Germline-derived CDR1 and CDR2 are MNHNY and SVGAGI (reference sequence). Losses at the gene ends were 4 bases for V and 5 bases for J; bases not matched to a gene: 4. Here the CDR3 DNA reads TGTGCCAGCAGTTCAAGGGACAGGGGGAATAATTCACCCCTCCACTTT. It yields the protein CASSSRDRGNNSPLHF.

J is TRBJ2-7 and V is TRBV28; perhaps TRBD2 as D (5 bases). The germline V gene encodes CDR1 MDHEN and CDR2 SYDVKM. The length of the CDR3 is 13 residues. Trimming stripped 4 bases from V and 3 bases from J, with 10 bases between. The CDR3 sequence: CASSSGGLYEQYV. Written as DNA, the CDR3 is TGTGCCAGCAGTTCGGGCGGGCTCTACGAGCAGTACGTC.

This sequence joins TRBV9 and TRBJ2-7; 7 bases line up with TRBD1. V was pared by 6 bases and J by 0 bases, with 6 bases of the junction left unmatched. The length of the CDR3 is 14 residues. Germline assignment: CDR1 SGDLS and CDR2 YYNGEE. Here the CDR3 DNA reads TGTGCCAGCACCCGGACAGGTAACTCCTACGAGCAGTACTTC. Its protein product is CASTRTGNSYEQYF.

The chain uses TRBV4-1 and TRBJ2-3, with TRBD2 matching 10 bases. Per the germline V gene, CDR1 is MGHRA and CDR2 is YSYEKL. V was pared by 1 base and J by 2 bases, with 3 bases of the junction left unmatched. This CDR3 contains 16 residues. The CDR3 reads CASSQALAGDTDTQYF. The CDR3 nucleotides read TGCGCCAGCAGCCAAGCCCTAGCGGGGGACACAGATACGCAGTATTTT.

This chain uses TRBV5-1 with TRBJ2-1; 7 bases fit TRBD1. Germline V CDR1 and CDR2: SGHRS, YFSETQ. V shed 2 bases and J 5 bases; nucleotides not matched to a gene: 4. This CDR3 comprises 14 residues. CDR3 loop: CASSFRDRDNEQFF. The CDR3 DNA follows: TGCGCCAGCAGCTTCCGGGACAGAGACAATGAGCAGTTCTTC.

V is TRBV9 and J is TRBJ2-1; 15 nucleotides match TRBD2. Per germline, CDR1 SGDLS and CDR2 YYNGEE. Losses at the gene ends were 3 bases for V and 7 bases for J; bases not matched to a gene: 5. The CDR3 has 16 residues. CDR3: CASSAGLAGGMNEQFF. The DNA for the CDR3 is TGTGCCAGCAGCGCGGGACTAGCGGGAGGTATGAATGAGCAGTTCTTC.

Points on this clone: Other DNA sequences within the sample encode an identical CDR3. The chain joins TRBV5-1 to TRBJ2-3; D may be TRBD1 (6 bases). Germline loops: CDR1 SGHRS, CDR2 YFSETQ. V was pared by 5 bases and J by 0 bases, with 13 bases between. This CDR3 is 15 amino acids long. In DNA, the CDR3 is TGCGCCAGCAGTCTCGGACAGTCTAGCACAGATACGCAGTATTTT. It codes for CASSLGQSSTDTQYF.

This chain links TRBV2 with TRBJ2-5; D uncertain. Per the germline V gene, CDR1 is SNHLY and CDR2 is FYNNEI. The CDR3 runs to 11 residues. V gave up 7 bases and J gave up 3 bases, with 6 bases separating them. Here the CDR3 DNA reads TGTGCCAGCAAAGGAGAAGAGACCCAGTACTTC. Protein: CASKGEETQYF.

This sequence joins TRBV5-4 and TRBJ1-1; D is possibly TRBD1 (6 bases). The CDR3 is 14 residues long. The V gene's germline CDR1 is SGHNT and CDR2 YYREEE (reference sequence). The V end was cut by 4 bases, the J end by 4 bases, with 14 bases between. CDR3 amino acids: CASSLQGGRTEAFF. The CDR3 nucleotides read TGTGCCAGCAGCCTACAGGGTGGGCGCACTGAAGCTTTCTTT.

The chain combines TRBV6-4 with TRBJ2-1, with a tentative D call TRBD2 (6 bases). V lost 8 bases, J lost 4 bases, and 9 bases lay in between. The germline V gene encodes CDR1 MRHNA and CDR2 SNTAGT. The CDR3 consists of 12 residues. The CDR3 is CASPAGYNEQFF. The CDR3 bases are TGTGCCAGCCCGGCGGGATACAATGAGCAGTTCTTC.

The V and J genes are TRBV19 and TRBJ2-1; 10 bases line up with TRBD2. Germline V gene sequence: CDR1 LNHDA, CDR2 SQIVND (reference sequence). With 7 bases clipped from V and 4 bases from J, the junction kept 7 bases outside the gene matches. CDR3 length equals 15 residues. The CDR3 protein is CASIPKAGGYNEQFF. DNA of the CDR3: TGTGCCAGTATTCCCAAAGCGGGGGGGTACAATGAGCAGTTCTTC.

V gene TRBV5-1 combines with J gene TRBJ2-3, with 7 bases lining up with TRBD1. V trimming: 4 bases; J trimming: 2 bases; junction bases outside the gene matches: 10. The CDR3 covers 16 residues. Germline CDR1 and CDR2: SGHRS and YFSETQ. The CDR3 sequence: CASSLRGGQTTDTQYF. As DNA, the CDR3 is TGCGCCAGCAGCCTCCGAGGGGGACAGACCACAGATACGCAGTATTTT.

The chain recombines TRBV28 with TRBJ2-1; D not certain. CDR1 and CDR2 from the germline V gene are MDHEN and SYDVKM. Trimming shortened V by 5 bases and J by 0 bases, and 14 bases separated the two germline ends. The CDR3 has 16 amino acids. In nucleotides, the CDR3 is TGTGCCAGCAGTCCCAGTGGCGGAAGCTCCTACAATGAGCAGTTCTTC. Residues: CASSPSGGSSYNEQFF.

The rearrangement links TRBV5-5 to TRBJ2-1, with 10 bases lining up with TRBD1. V was clipped by 4 bases and J by 6 bases; unmatched bases: 4. Germline V gene data show CDR1 as SGHKS and CDR2 as YYEKEE (reference sequence). CDR3 length: 14 residues. In DNA, the CDR3 is TGTGCCAGCAGCGTCGGACAGGGGGTCAATGAGCAGTTCTTC. It is translated as CASSVGQGVNEQFF.

V and J are TRBV29-1 and TRBJ2-5, with TRBD2 matching 13 bases. The CDR3 spans 14 residues. With 3 bases clipped from V and 5 bases from J, the junction kept 3 bases outside the gene matches. CDR1 and CDR2 from the germline V gene are SQVTM and ANQGSEA. CDR3 in DNA: TGCAGCGTTGAGGGGACTAGCGGGGATGAGACCCAGTACTTC. Protein: CSVEGTSGDETQYF.

CDR3 protein: CASSLDRVQETQYF. CDR3 DNA sequence: TGTGCCAGCAGCTTGGACAGGGTCCAAGAGACCCAGTACTTC. The rearrangement links TRBV7-9 to TRBJ2-5; 8 bases map to TRBD1. CDR1 is SEHNR, CDR2 FQNEAQ, per germline (reference sequence). Trimming took 3 bases from V and 1 from J; bases not matched to a gene: 1. CDR3 length equals 14 residues. Looking up the rest from reference TRBV7-9 and TRBJ2-5 gives the full variable domain: DTGVSQNPRHKITKRGQNVTFRCDPISEHNRLYWYRQTLGQGPEFLTYFQNEAQLEKSRLLSDRFSAERPKGSFSTLEIQRTEQGDSAMYLCASSLDRVQETQYFGPGTRLLVL.

The CDR3 reads CASSQDRTGEGEKLFF. In nucleotides, the CDR3 is TGCGCCAGCAGCCAAGATAGAACAGGGGAAGGAGAAAAACTGTTTTTT. The chain has TRBV4-1 and TRBJ1-4; 7 nucleotides agree with TRBD1. This CDR3 region has 16 residues. Germline loops: CDR1 MGHRA, CDR2 YSYEKL. Losses at the gene ends were 0 bases for V and 8 bases for J; bases not matched to a gene: 9.

The V gene is TRBV19, the J gene TRBJ2-6; D is uncertain. This CDR3 region has 13 residues. Germline CDR1 and CDR2: LNHDA and SQIVND (reference sequence). V dropped 7 bases and J dropped 4 bases, with 8 bases sitting between them. The CDR3 region has the DNA TGTGCCAGTACCCCTCGGGGGGCCAACGTCCTGACTTTC. Its protein product is CASTPRGANVLTF.

This clone was detected only once. Other DNA sequences in the same sample also yield this CDR3. The gene calls are TRBV5-6 and TRBJ1-5; 10 nucleotides line up with TRBD1. The ends lost 3 bases at V and 3 bases at J; junction bases unmatched: 3. The CDR3 is 15 amino acids. Germline CDR1 SGHDT, CDR2 YYEEEE. CDR3 DNA: TGTGCCAGCAGCTCGACAGGGGGCCCCAATCAGCCCCAGCATTTT. This translates into CASSSTGGPNQPQHF. The variable domain in full, completed from reference TRBV5-6 and TRBJ1-5, reads DAGVTQSPTHLIKTRGQQVTLRCSPKSGHDTVSWYQQALGQGPQFIFQYYEEEERQRGNFPDRFSGHQFPNYSSELNVNALLLGDSALYLCASSSTGGPNQPQHFGDGTRLSIL.

The chain joins TRBV7-2 to TRBJ2-7, with 7 bases lining up with TRBD1. This CDR3 contains 14 residues. CDR1 and CDR2 (germline): SGHTA, FQGNSA. The V and J ends lost 0 bases and 6 bases, in that order; junction bases with no gene match: 5. Here the CDR3 DNA reads TGTGCCAGCAGCTTAGCCAGGACAGGAGGCGAGCAGTACTTC. This sequence encodes CASSLARTGGEQYF. Combining the CDR3 with reference TRBV7-2 and TRBJ2-7 gives the whole variable domain GAGVSQSPSNKVTEKGKDVELRCDPISGHTALYWYRQSLGQGLEFLIYFQGNSAPDKSGLPSDRFSAERTGGSVSTLTIQRTQQEDSAVYLCASSLARTGGEQYFGPGTRLTVT.

J is TRBJ2-1 and V is TRBV7-2, with 13 bases aligning to TRBD2. The CDR3 extends over 16 amino acids. Losses at the gene ends were 5 bases for V and 6 bases for J; bases not matched to a gene: 7. CDR1 SGHTA and CDR2 FQGNSA come from the germline V gene. In nucleotides, the CDR3 is TGTGCCAGCAGCGTGACCGGGACTAGCGGGATCAATGAGCAGTTCTTC. Encoded protein: CASSVTGTSGINEQFF.

The sample holds one count of this clone. Other nucleotide sequences in the sample specify the same CDR3. The V call is TRBV2, the J call TRBJ1-6, with D possibly TRBD1 on 5 matching bases. Trimming shortened V by 9 bases and J by 10 bases, and 19 bases separated the two germline ends. The CDR3 has 14 amino acids. In germline, CDR1 is SNHLY, CDR2 FYNNEI. The CDR3 sequence: CASEPDSLGSPLHF. The CDR3 DNA sequence: TGTGCCAGTGAACCCGACAGCTTAGGGTCACCCCTCCACTTT.

This chain connects TRBV11-3 to TRBJ2-5, with D possibly TRBD2 on 7 matching bases. The length of the CDR3 is 13 residues. In germline, CDR1 is SGHNT, CDR2 YENEEA. The V gene lost 6 bases and the J gene lost 7 bases, with 15 bases spanning the gap. The CDR3, as DNA: TGTGCCAGCAGTCCGAACAGGGAGGGGACCCAGTACTTC. Translating gives CASSPNREGTQYF.